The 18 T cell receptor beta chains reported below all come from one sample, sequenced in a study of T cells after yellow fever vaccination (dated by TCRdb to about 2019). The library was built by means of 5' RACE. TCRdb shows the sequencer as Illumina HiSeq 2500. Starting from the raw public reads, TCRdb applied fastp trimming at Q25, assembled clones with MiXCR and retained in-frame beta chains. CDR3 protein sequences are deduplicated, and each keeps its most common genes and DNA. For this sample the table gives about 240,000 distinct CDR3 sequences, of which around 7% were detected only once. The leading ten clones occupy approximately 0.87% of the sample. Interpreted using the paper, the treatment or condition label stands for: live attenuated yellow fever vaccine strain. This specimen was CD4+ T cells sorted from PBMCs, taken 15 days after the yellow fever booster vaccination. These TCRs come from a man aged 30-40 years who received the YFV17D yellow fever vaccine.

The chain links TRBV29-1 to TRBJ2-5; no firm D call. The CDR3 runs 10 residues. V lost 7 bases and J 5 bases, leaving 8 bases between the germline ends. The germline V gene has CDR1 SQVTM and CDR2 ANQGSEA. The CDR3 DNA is TGCAGCGGCTCGTCCGAGACCCAGTACTTC. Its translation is CSGSSETQYF.

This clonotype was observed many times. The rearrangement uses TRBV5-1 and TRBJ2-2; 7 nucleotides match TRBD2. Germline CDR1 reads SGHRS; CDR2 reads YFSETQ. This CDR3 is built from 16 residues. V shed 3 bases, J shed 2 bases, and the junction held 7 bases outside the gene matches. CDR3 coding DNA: TGCGCCAGCAGCTATATAGCGGGCCTTAACACCGGGGAGCTGTTTTTT. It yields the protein CASSYIAGLNTGELFF.

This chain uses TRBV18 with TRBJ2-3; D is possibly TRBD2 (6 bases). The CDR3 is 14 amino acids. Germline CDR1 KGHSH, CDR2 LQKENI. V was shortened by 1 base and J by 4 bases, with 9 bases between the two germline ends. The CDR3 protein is CASSPQAGSDTQYF. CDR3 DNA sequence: TGTGCCAGCTCACCACAAGCGGGTTCAGATACGCAGTATTTT.

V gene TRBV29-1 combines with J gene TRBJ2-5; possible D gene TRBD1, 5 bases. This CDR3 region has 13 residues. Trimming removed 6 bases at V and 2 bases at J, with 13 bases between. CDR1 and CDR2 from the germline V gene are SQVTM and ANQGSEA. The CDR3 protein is CSVIKGKQETQYF. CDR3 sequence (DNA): TGCAGCGTCATTAAGGGGAAACAAGAGACCCAGTACTTC.

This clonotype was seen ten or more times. Here the CDR3 DNA reads TGTGCCAGCAGCTTAGACCCGAACACCGGGGAGCTGTTTTTT. It yields the protein CASSLDPNTGELFF. The gene calls are TRBV7-2 and TRBJ2-2, with D uncertain. Trimming left V 1 base short and J 0 bases short, with 3 bases between. The CDR3 consists of 14 residues. Germline assignment: CDR1 SGHTA and CDR2 FQGNSA.

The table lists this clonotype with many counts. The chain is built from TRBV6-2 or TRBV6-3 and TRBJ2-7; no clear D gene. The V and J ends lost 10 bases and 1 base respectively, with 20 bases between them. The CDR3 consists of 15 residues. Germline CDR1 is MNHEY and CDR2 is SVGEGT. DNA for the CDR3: TGTGCCACCTACCAACAGTTACTACGATCCTACGAGCAGTACTTC. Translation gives CATYQQLLRSYEQYF.

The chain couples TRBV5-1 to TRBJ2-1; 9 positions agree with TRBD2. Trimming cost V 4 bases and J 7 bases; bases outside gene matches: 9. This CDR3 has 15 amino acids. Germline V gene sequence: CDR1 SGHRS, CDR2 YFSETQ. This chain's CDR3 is CASSLEIAGVNEQFF. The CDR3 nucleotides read TGCGCCAGCAGCCTAGAGATAGCGGGAGTAAATGAGCAGTTCTTC.

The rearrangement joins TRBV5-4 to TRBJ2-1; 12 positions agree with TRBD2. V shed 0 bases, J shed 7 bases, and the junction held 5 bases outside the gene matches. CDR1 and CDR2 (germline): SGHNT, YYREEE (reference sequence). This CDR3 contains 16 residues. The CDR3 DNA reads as TGTGCCAGCAGCTTGGGTCTAGGACTAGCGGGAAATGAGCAGTTCTTC. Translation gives CASSLGLGLAGNEQFF.

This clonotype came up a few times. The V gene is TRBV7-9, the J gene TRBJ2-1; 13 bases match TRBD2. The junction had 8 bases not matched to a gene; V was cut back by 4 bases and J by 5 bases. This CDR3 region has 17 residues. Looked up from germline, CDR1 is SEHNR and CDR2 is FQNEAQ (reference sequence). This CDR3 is CASSSGTSGKHDNEQFF. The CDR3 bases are TGTGCCAGCAGCTCAGGGACTAGCGGGAAACACGACAATGAGCAGTTCTTC.

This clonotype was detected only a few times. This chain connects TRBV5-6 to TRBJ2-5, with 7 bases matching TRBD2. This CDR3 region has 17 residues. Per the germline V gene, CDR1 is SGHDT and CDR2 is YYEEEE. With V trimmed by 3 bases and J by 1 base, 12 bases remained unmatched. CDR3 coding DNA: TGTGCCAGCAGCTCTTCTAGGGGAGGGATGATCCAAGAGACCCAGTACTTC. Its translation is CASSSSRGGMIQETQYF.

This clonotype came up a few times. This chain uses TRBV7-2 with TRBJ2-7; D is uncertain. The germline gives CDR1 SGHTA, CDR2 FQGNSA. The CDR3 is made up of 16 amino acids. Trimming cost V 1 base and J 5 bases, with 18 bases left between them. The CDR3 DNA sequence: TGTGCCAGCAGCTTAGTCCCACCCCCCTCTTCGGACGAGCAGTACTTC. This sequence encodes CASSLVPPPSSDEQYF.

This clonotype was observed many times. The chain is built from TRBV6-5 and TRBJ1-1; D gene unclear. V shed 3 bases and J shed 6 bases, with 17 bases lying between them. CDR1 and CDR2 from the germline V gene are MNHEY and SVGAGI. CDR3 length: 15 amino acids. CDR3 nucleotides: TGTGCCAGCAGTTATTTATCAGGATATCGATCTGAAGCTTTCTTT. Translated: CASSYLSGYRSEAFF.

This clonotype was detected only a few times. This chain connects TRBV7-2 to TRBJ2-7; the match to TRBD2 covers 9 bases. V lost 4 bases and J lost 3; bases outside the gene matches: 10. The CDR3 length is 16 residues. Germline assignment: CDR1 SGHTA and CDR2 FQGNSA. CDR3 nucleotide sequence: TGTGCCAGCAGCTCACCCCTAGCGGGAAAGGGCTACGAGCAGTACTTC. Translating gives CASSSPLAGKGYEQYF.

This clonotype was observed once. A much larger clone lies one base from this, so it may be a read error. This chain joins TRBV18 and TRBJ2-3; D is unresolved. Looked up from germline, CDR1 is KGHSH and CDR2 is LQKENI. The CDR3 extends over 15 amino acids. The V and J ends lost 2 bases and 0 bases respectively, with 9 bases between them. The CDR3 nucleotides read TGTGCCAGCTCACCAATGATCGGAAGCACAGATACGCAGTATTTT. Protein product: CASSPMIGSTDTQYF.

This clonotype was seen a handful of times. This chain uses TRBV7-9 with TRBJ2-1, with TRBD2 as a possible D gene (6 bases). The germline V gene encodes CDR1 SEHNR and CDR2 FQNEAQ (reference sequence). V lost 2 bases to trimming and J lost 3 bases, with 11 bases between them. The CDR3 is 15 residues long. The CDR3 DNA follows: TGTGCCAGCAGCTTATTAGCGGCTAACTACAATGAGCAGTTCTTC. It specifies CASSLLAANYNEQFF. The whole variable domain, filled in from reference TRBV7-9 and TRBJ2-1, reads DTGVSQNPRHKITKRGQNVTFRCDPISEHNRLYWYRQTLGQGPEFLTYFQNEAQLEKSRLLSDRFSAERPKGSFSTLEIQRTEQGDSAMYLCASSLLAANYNEQFFGPGTRLTVL.

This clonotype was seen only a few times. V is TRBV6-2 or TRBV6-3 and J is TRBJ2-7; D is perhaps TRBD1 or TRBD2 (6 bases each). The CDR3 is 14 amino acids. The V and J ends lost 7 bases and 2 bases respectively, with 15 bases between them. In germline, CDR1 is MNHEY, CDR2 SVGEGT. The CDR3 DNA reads TGTGCCAGCACCCGAGGGGGGCTTCCCTACGAGCAGTACTTC. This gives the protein CASTRGGLPYEQYF.

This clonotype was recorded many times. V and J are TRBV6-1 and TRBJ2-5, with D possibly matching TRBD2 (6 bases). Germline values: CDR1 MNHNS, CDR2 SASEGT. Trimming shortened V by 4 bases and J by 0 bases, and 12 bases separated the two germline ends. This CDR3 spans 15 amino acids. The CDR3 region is CASSVSAGNQETQYF. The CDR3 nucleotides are TGTGCCAGCAGTGTTTCAGCGGGCAACCAAGAGACCCAGTACTTC.

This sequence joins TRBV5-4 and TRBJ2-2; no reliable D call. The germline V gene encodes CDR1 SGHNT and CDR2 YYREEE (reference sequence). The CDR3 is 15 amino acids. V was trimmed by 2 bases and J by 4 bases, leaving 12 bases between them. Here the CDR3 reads CASSFSKLSTGELFF. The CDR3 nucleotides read TGTGCCAGCAGCTTTTCAAAATTATCCACCGGGGAGCTGTTTTTT.